This T cell receptor (beta chain) was sequenced in a study of radiotherapy plus CTLA-4 blockade in lung cancer. Study in general: Objective response was observed in roughly a sixth of patients, and disease control in 31%. Study results and caveats: In blood, TCR clones derived from the tumor expanded after radiotherapy plus ipilimumab. With interferon-beta, early dynamics of blood T cell clones were reported to best predict response.

Sequencing was performed with immunoSEQ multiplex PCR; in TCRdb, only in-frame clones are kept and a portion is missing. The sample contains approximately 77,000 clones, about four fifths of which appear only once. In the case of this clone: The target antigen is unknown.

The clonotype comes from a human donor with non-small cell lung cancer who had stable disease on radiotherapy plus ipilimumab. The sample in question was peripheral blood, obtained from a patient treated with radiotherapy plus ipilimumab.

The CDR3 nucleotides are TGTGCCAGCAGTTTTTCCGCGCGGGGTGCCTCCTACGAGCAGTACTTC. Encoded protein: CASSFSARGASYEQYF. V and J are TRBV27 and TRBJ2-7, with D tentatively TRBD2 (6 bases). V dropped 3 bases and J dropped 0 bases, with 15 bases sitting between them. The CDR3 runs 16 residues. Germline loops: CDR1 MNHEY, CDR2 SMNVEV (reference sequence).